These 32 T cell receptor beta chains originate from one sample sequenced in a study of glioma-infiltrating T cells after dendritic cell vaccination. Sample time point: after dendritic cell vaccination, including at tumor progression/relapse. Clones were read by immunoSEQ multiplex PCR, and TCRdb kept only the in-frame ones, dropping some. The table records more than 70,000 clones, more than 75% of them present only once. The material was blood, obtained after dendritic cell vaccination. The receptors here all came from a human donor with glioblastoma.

The CDR3 DNA reads as TGTGCCAGCAGCTACACAGGACGCGCCTATAATTCACCCCTCCACTTT. This gives the protein CASSYTGRAYNSPLHF. The V and J genes are TRBV11-2 and TRBJ1-6; D might be TRBD1 (5 bases). The V and J ends lost 4 bases and 2 bases respectively, with 12 bases between them. This CDR3 has 16 amino acids. From germline, CDR1 is SGHAT and CDR2 FQNNGV.

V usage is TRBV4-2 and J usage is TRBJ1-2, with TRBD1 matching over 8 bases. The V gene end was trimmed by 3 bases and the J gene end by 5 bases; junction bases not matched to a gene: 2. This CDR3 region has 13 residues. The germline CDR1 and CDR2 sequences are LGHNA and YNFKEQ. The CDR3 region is CASSQGQEYGYTF. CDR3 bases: TGTGCCAGCAGCCAGGGACAGGAATATGGCTACACCTTC.

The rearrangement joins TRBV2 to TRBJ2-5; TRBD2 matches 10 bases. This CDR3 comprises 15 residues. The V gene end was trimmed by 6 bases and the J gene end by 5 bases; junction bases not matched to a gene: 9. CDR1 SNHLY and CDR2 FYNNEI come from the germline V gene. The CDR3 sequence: CASSTLLAGLETQYF. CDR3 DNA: TGTGCCAGCAGCACCCTACTAGCGGGGTTGGAGACCCAGTACTTC.

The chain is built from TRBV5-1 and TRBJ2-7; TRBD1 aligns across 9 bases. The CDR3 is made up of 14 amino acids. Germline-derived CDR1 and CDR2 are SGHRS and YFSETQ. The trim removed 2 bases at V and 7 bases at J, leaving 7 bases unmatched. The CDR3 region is CASSFGQGLVEQYF. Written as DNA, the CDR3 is TGCGCCAGCAGCTTCGGACAGGGGCTCGTGGAGCAGTACTTC.

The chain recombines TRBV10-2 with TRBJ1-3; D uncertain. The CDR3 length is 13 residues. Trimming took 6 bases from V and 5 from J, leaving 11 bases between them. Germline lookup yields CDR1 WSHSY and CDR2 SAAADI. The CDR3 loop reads CASRAERRNTIYF. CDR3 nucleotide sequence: TGCGCCAGCAGGGCGGAGAGACGAAACACCATATATTTT.

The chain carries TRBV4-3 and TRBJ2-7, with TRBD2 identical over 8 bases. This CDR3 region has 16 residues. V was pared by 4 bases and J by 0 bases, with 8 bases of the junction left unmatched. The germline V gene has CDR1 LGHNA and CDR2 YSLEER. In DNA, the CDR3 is TGCGCCAGCAGCCGCAATTGGCGGGAGGACTCCTACGAGCAGTACTTC. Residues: CASSRNWREDSYEQYF.

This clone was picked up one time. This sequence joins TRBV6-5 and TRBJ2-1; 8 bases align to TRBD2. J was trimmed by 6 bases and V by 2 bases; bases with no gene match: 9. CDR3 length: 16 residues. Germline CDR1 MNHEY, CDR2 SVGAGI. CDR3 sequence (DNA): TGTGCCAGCAGTTACGGCGGACTAGCCGGGGCCAATGAGCAGTTCTTC. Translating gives CASSYGGLAGANEQFF.

The CDR3 bases are TGTGCCACCCAAAGAGGGGCAGGGGGCCGTGCCAGCGCTTTCTTT. This sequence encodes CATQRGAGGRASAFF. V is TRBV6-5 and J is TRBJ1-1, with 8 bases that match TRBD1. Looked up from germline, CDR1 is MNHEY and CDR2 is SVGAGI. J gave up 11 bases and V 10 bases, and 21 bases lay outside the gene matches. This CDR3 comprises 15 residues.

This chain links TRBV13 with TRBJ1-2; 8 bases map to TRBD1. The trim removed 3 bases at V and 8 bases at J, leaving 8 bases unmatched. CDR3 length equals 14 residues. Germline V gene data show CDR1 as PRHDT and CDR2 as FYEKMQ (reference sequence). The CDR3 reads CASSFRDRGAGYTF. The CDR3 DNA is TGTGCCAGCAGCTTTCGCGACAGGGGCGCAGGCTACACCTTC.

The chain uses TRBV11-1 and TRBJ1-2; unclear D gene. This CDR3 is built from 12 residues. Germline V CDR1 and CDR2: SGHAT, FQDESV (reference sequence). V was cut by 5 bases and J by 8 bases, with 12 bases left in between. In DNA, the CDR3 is TGTGCCAGCAGCGCGCGGGCTTACGGCTACACCTTC. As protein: CASSARAYGYTF. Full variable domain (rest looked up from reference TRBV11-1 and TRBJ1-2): EAEVAQSPRYKITEKSQAVAFWCDPISGHATLYWYRQILGQGPELLVQFQDESVVDDSQLPKDRFSAERLKGVDSTLKIQPAELGDSAMYLCASSARAYGYTFGSGTRLTVV.

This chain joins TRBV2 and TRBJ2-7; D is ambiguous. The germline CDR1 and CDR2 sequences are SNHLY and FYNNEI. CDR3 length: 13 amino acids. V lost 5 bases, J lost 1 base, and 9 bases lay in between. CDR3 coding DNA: TGTGCCAGCAGTCCGACTGAGTCCTACGAGCAGTACTTC. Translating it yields CASSPTESYEQYF.

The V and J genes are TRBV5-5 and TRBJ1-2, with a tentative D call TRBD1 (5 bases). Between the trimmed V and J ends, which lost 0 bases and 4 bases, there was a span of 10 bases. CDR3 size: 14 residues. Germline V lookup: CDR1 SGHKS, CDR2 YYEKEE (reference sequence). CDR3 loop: CASSLGQIAYGYTF. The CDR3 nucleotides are TGTGCCAGCAGCTTGGGACAGATAGCCTATGGCTACACCTTC.

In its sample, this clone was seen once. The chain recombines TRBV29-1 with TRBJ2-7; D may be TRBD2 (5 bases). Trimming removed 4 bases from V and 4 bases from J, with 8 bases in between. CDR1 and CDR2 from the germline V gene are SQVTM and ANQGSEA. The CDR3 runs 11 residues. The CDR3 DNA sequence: TGCAGCGTTGTCGGGGAGTACGAGCAGTACTTC. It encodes CSVVGEYEQYF.

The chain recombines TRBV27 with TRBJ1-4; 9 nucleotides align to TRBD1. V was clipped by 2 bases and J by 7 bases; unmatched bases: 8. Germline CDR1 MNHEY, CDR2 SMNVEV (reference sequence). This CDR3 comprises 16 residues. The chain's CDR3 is CASSLDRGTGTEKLFF. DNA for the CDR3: TGTGCCAGCAGTTTAGACAGGGGGACAGGTACTGAAAAACTGTTTTTT.

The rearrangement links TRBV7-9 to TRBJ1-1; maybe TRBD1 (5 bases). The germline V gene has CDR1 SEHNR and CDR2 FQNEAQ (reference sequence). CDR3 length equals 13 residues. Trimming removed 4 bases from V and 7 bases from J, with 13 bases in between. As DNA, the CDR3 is TGTGCCAGCAGCTGGACCACCGGGGGTGAAGCTTTCTTT. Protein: CASSWTTGGEAFF.

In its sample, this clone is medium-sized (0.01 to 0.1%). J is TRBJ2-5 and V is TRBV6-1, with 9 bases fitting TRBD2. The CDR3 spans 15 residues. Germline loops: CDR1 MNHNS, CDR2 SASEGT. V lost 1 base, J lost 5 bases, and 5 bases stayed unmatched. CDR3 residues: CASSEGAGGPETQYF. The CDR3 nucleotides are TGTGCCAGCAGTGAAGGGGCGGGGGGGCCCGAGACCCAGTACTTC.

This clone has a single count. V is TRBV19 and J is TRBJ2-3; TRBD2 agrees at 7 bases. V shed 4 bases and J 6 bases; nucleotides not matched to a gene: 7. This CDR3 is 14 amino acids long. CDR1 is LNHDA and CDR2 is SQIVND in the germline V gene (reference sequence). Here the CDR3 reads CASSRGLSVDTQYF. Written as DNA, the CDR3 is TGTGCCAGTAGTAGGGGACTAAGTGTGGATACGCAGTATTTT.

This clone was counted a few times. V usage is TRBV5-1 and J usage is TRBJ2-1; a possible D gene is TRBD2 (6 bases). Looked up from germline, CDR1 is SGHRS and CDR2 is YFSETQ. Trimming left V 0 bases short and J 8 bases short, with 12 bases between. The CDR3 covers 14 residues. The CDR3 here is CASSLGRGEDEQFF. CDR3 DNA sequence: TGCGCCAGCAGCTTGGGGCGGGGCGAGGATGAGCAGTTCTTC.

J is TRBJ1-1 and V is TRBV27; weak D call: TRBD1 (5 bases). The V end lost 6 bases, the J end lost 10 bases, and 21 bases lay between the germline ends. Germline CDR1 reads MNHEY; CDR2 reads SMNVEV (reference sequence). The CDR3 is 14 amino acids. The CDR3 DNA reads TGTGCCAGCAGCAGTAACCTCAGGGTGGGAAGAGCTTTCTTT. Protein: CASSSNLRVGRAFF.

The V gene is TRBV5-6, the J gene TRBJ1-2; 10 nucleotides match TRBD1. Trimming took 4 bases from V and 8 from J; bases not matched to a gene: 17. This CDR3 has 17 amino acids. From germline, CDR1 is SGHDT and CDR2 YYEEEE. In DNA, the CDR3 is TGTGCCAGCAGCCTCGGGACAGGGGTACCCCCATCGGGAGGCTACACCTTC. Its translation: CASSLGTGVPPSGGYTF. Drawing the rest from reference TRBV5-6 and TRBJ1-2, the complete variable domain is DAGVTQSPTHLIKTRGQQVTLRCSPKSGHDTVSWYQQALGQGPQFIFQYYEEEERQRGNFPDRFSGHQFPNYSSELNVNALLLGDSALYLCASSLGTGVPPSGGYTFGSGTRLTVV.

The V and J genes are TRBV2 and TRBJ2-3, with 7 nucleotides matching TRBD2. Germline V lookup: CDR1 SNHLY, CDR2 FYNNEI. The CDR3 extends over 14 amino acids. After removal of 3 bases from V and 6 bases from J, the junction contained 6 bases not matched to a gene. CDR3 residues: CASSDWQGGDTQYF. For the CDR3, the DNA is TGTGCCAGCAGTGATTGGCAGGGAGGGGATACGCAGTATTTT.

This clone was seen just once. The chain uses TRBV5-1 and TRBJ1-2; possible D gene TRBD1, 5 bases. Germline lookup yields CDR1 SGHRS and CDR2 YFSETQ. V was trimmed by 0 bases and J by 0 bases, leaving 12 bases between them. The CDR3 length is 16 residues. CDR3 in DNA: TGCGCCAGCAGCTTGGATTGGACAACGTCTAACTATGGCTACACCTTC. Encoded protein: CASSLDWTTSNYGYTF.

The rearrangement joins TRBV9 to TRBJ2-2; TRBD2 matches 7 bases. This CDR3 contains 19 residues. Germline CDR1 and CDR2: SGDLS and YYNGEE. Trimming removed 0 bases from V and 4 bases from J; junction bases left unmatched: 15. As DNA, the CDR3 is TGTGCCAGCAGCGTAGACCCCTGGGGAGCGGGGAGGGGCACCGGGGAGCTGTTTTTT. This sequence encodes CASSVDPWGAGRGTGELFF.

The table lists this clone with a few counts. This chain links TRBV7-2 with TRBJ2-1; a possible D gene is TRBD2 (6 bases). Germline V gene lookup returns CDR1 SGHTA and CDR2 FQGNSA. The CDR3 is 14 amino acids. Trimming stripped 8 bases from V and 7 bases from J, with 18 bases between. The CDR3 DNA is TGTGCCAGCTTTAAGGGGCGGGGCTCGAATGAGCAGTTCTTC. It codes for CASFKGRGSNEQFF.

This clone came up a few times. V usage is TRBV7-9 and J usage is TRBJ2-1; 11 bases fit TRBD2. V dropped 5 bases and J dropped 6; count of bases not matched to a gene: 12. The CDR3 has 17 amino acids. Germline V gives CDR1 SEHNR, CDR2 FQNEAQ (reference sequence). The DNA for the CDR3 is TGTGCCAGCAGCCCCTGGACTAGCGGGCCCTGGGGCAATGAGCAGTTCTTC. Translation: CASSPWTSGPWGNEQFF.

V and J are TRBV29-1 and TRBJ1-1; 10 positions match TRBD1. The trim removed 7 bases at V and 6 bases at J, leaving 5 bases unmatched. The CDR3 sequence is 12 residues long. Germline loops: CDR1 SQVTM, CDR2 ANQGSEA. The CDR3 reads CSGDRGPAEAFF. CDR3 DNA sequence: TGCAGCGGTGACAGGGGGCCCGCTGAAGCTTTCTTT.

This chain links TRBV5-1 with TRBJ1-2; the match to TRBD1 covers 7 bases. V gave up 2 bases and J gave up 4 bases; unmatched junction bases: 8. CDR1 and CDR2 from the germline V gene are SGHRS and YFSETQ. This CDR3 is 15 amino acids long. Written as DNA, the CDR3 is TGCGCCAGCAGCTTCGGGACAGCGGACTTCTATGGCTACACCTTC. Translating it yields CASSFGTADFYGYTF.

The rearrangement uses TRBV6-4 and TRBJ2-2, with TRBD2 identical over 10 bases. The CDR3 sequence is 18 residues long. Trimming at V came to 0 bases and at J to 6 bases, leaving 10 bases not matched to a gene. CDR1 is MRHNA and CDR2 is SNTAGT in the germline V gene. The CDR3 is CASSDSIQRGGYSGELFF. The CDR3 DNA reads TGTGCCAGCAGTGACTCGATACAGCGGGGGGGCTATTCCGGGGAGCTGTTTTTT.

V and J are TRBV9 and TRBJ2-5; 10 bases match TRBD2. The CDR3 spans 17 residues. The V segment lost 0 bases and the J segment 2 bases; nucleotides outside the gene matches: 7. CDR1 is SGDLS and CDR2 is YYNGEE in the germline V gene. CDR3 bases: TGTGCCAGCAGCGTAGCAGGTAGCGGGAGGTGGCAAGAGACCCAGTACTTC. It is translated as CASSVAGSGRWQETQYF.

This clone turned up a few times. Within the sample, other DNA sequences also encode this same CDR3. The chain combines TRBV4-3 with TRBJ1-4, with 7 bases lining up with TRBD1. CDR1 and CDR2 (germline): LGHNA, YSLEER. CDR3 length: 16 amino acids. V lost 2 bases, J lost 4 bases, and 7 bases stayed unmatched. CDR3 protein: CASSQKGAPGNEKLFF. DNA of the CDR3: TGCGCCAGCAGCCAAAAGGGGGCGCCGGGTAATGAAAAACTGTTTTTT.

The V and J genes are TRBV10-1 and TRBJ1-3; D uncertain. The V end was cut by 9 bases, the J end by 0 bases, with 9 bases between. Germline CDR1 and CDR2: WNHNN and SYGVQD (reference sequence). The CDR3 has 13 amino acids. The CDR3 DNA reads TGCGCCAGTCAAAGCACCTCTGGAAACACCATATATTTT. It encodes CASQSTSGNTIYF.

DNA of the CDR3: TGTGCCAGCAGCTTACAGAAGGGGGACAATGAGCAGTTCTTC. The encoded protein is CASSLQKGDNEQFF. The rearrangement joins TRBV5-4 to TRBJ2-1; a weak D match, TRBD1 (6 bases). Germline values: CDR1 SGHNT, CDR2 YYREEE (reference sequence). The CDR3 runs 14 residues. V shed 2 bases and J shed 5 bases, with 11 bases lying between them.